This entry lists 12 T cell receptor beta chains sequenced from one sample in a study of control samples from healthy donors and cancer patients. Sequencing used immunoSEQ multiplex PCR; TCRdb keeps in-frame clones, though not all of them. The repertoire holds about 110,000 clones, with about nine tenths as singletons. The specimen was blood. These receptors were collected from a human donor in good health. The donor label of this sample is uncertain.

The CDR3 protein is CAWSSPTEAFF. The CDR3 nucleotides are TGTGCCTGGAGTAGTCCCACTGAAGCTTTCTTT. This sequence joins TRBV30 and TRBJ1-1; no firm D call. Germline V gives CDR1 GTSNPN, CDR2 SVGIG (reference sequence). V lost 2 bases, J lost 4 bases, and 5 bases lay in between. This CDR3 has 11 residues.

The J gene is TRBJ2-2, the V gene TRBV18; D ambiguous. CDR3 length: 16 amino acids. The V gene's germline CDR1 is KGHSH and CDR2 LQKENI. Trimming removed 4 bases from V and 0 bases from J, with 12 bases in between. CDR3 DNA: TGTGCCAGCTCACGGACCGGTGGATCGAACACCGGGGAGCTGTTTTTT. Amino acids: CASSRTGGSNTGELFF.

The chain has TRBV10-3 and TRBJ1-1; 7 bases fit TRBD1. V was pared by 6 bases and J by 2 bases, with 3 bases of the junction left unmatched. CDR3 length: 13 amino acids. Germline V gives CDR1 ENHRY, CDR2 SYGVKD. The CDR3 loop reads CAIRRQGNTEAFF. The DNA of the CDR3 is TGTGCCATCAGGCGACAGGGAAACACTGAAGCTTTCTTT.

The CDR3 nucleotides read TGTGCCGGTAGTAACACGTCCTATGGCTACACCTTC. It translates to CAGSNTSYGYTF. The genes are TRBV5-4 and TRBJ1-2; no clear D. Trimming took 10 bases from V and 4 from J, leaving 14 bases between them. This CDR3 is built from 12 residues. Germline CDR1 is SGHNT and CDR2 is YYREEE (reference sequence).

The J gene is TRBJ2-7, the V gene TRBV5-1; D call uncertain. This CDR3 is built from 15 residues. Trimming stripped 0 bases from V and 1 base from J, with 11 bases between. From germline, CDR1 is SGHRS and CDR2 YFSETQ. The CDR3 spells CASSLVTSGSYEQYF. The CDR3 bases are TGCGCCAGCAGCTTGGTGACCTCCGGTTCCTACGAGCAGTACTTC.

The chain is built from TRBV24-1 and TRBJ2-2, with 8 bases lining up with TRBD1. J lost 4 bases, V lost 4 bases, and 7 bases had no gene match. The CDR3 sequence is 16 residues long. The germline gives CDR1 KGHDR, CDR2 SFDVKD. CDR3 coding DNA: TGTGCCACCAGTGACCCGAGACAGGGGAGCACCGGGGAGCTGTTTTTT. The encoded protein is CATSDPRQGSTGELFF.

The V gene is TRBV10-3, the J gene TRBJ2-3; 8 positions match TRBD2. The CDR3 is 14 amino acids. Per the germline V gene, CDR1 is ENHRY and CDR2 is SYGVKD. With 8 bases clipped from V and 0 bases from J, the junction kept 4 bases outside the gene matches. For the CDR3, the DNA is TGTGCCATCCGGGGGGGCCTGAGCACAGATACGCAGTATTTT. Protein sequence: CAIRGGLSTDTQYF.

J is TRBJ2-3 and V is TRBV11-2, with D possibly TRBD2 on 5 matching bases. Germline V gene sequence: CDR1 SGHAT, CDR2 FQNNGV. The CDR3 is 13 residues long. Trimming took off 7 bases at V and 6 bases at J, with 14 bases between the two ends. CDR3 DNA sequence: TGTGCCAGCACCTTCTTGACGGGGGATACGCAGTATTTT. Protein: CASTFLTGDTQYF.

The V call is TRBV5-5, the J call TRBJ2-7, with TRBD1 identical over 7 bases. Germline V gene data show CDR1 as SGHKS and CDR2 as YYEKEE (reference sequence). V gave up 4 bases and J gave up 5 bases; unmatched junction bases: 9. There are 14 residues in the CDR3. CDR3: CASSAQGRGNEQYF. The CDR3 DNA reads as TGTGCCAGCAGCGCCCAAGGCAGGGGGAACGAGCAGTACTTC.

V gene TRBV6-5 combines with J gene TRBJ1-1; a weak D match, TRBD1 (5 bases). V dropped 7 bases and J dropped 1 base, with 16 bases sitting between them. CDR1 and CDR2 from the germline V gene are MNHEY and SVGAGI. The length of the CDR3 is 15 residues. CDR3 in DNA: TGTGCCAGCATCCTCGGGGCCGCGGGGAACACTGAAGCTTTCTTT. It translates to CASILGAAGNTEAFF.

This clone was recorded a few times. The chain uses TRBV6-5 and TRBJ2-3; D ambiguous. This CDR3 has 12 amino acids. The germline gives CDR1 MNHEY, CDR2 SVGAGI. Trimming removed 6 bases from V and 0 bases from J, with 4 bases in between. The CDR3 sequence: CASRPSTDTQYF. DNA of the CDR3: TGTGCCAGCAGACCTAGCACAGATACGCAGTATTTT.

This clone was seen just once. Other nucleotide sequences from this sample produce the same CDR3. The chain has TRBV2 and TRBJ2-2, with 12 bases matching TRBD1. CDR3 length equals 15 residues. V gave up 6 bases and J gave up 2 bases; unmatched junction bases: 1. CDR1 SNHLY and CDR2 FYNNEI come from the germline V gene. CDR3 bases: TGTGCCAGCAGGGGGACAGGGGGCAACACCGGGGAGCTGTTTTTT. Its protein is CASRGTGGNTGELFF.